This TCR beta chain was sequenced during a study of shared clonotypes between healthy human individuals. TCRdb's copy holds only in-frame clones and misses some; the assay was immunoSEQ multiplex PCR. The sample shows roughly 1,600,000 clones, approximately 98.5% of them seen only once. There are 14 residues in the CDR3. Per the germline V gene, CDR1 is LNHDA and CDR2 is SQIVND (reference sequence). V was shortened by 8 bases and J by 2 bases, with 12 bases between the two germline ends. This rearrangement joins TRBV19 to TRBJ2-2; D possibly corresponds to TRBD1 (5 bases). The clonotype comes from a young man in good health. Specimen: naive CD4+ T cells sorted from blood. Described subset: CD45RA+ positively selected. The DNA for the CDR3 is TGTGCCAGTGGGGCCGGGCCCAACACCGGGGAGCTGTTTTTT. Translating it yields CASGAGPNTGELFF.